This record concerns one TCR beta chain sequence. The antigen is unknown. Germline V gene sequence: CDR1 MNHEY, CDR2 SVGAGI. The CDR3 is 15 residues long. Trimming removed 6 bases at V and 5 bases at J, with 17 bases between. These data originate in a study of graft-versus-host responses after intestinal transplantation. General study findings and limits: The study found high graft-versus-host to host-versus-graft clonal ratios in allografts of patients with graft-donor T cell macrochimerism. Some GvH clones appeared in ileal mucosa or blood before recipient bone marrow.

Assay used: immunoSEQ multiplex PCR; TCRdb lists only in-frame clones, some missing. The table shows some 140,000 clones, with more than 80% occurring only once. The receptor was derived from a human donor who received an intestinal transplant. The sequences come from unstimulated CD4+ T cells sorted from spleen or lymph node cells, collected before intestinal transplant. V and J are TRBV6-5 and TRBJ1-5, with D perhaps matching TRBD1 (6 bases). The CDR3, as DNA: TGTGCCAGCAGAGCCGACAGGTTAAGTCATCAGCCCCAGCATTTT. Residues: CASRADRLSHQPQHF.